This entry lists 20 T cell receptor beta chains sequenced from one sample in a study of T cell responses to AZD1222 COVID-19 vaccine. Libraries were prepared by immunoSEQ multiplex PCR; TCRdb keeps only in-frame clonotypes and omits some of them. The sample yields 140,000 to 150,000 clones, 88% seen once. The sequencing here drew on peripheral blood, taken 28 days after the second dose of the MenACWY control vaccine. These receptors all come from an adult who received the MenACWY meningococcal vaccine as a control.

The CDR3 loop reads CAWSSAGLSSYNSPLHF. The CDR3 DNA reads TGTGCCTGGAGTTCGGCGGGGCTAAGCTCCTATAATTCACCCCTCCACTTT. This chain links TRBV30 with TRBJ1-6; a possible D gene is TRBD1 (5 bases). V gave up 2 bases and J gave up 0 bases, with 14 bases separating them. The CDR3 has 17 residues. Per germline, CDR1 GTSNPN and CDR2 SVGIG (reference sequence).

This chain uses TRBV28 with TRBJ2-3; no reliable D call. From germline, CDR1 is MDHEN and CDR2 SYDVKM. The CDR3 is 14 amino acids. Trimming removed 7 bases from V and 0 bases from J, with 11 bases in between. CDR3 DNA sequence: TGTGCCAGCATCGCCCCCGGGAGCACAGATACGCAGTATTTT. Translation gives CASIAPGSTDTQYF.

CDR3 coding DNA: TGTGCCAGCTCACCTGGCTCAGGGCAAGGAAACACCATATATTTT. This codes for CASSPGSGQGNTIYF. The genes are TRBV18 and TRBJ1-3; tentative D call: TRBD1 (5 bases). V was cut by 3 bases and J by 4 bases, with 13 bases left in between. From germline, CDR1 is KGHSH and CDR2 LQKENI. CDR3 size: 15 residues. Looking up the rest from reference TRBV18 and TRBJ1-3 gives the full variable domain: NAGVMQNPRHLVRRRGQEARLRCSPMKGHSHVYWYRQLPEEGLKFMVYLQKENIIDESGMPKERFSAEFPKEGPSILRIQQVVRGDSAAYFCASSPGSGQGNTIYFGEGSWLTVV.

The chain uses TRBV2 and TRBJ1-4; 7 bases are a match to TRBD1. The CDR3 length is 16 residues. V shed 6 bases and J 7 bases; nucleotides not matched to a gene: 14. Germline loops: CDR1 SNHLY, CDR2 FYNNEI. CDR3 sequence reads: CASSGGSSGGGEKLFF. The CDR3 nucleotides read TGTGCCAGCAGCGGAGGGTCGTCAGGGGGAGGTGAAAAACTGTTTTTT.

The CDR3 nucleotides are TGTGCCAGTAGTACCAGGACTAGCGTGAGGTCAGATACGCAGTATTTT. It codes for CASSTRTSVRSDTQYF. The V gene is TRBV19, the J gene TRBJ2-3, with TRBD2 identical over 9 bases. V lost 4 bases, J lost 4 bases, and 9 bases stayed unmatched. CDR1 LNHDA and CDR2 SQIVND come from the germline V gene (reference sequence). CDR3 length: 16 residues.

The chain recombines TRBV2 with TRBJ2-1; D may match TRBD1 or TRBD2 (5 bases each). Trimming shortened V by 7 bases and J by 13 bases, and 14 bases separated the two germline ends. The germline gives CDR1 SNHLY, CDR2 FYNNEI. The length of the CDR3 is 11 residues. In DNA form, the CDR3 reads TGTGCCAGCACTGAGAGGGGAAACCAGTTCTTC. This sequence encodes CASTERGNQFF.

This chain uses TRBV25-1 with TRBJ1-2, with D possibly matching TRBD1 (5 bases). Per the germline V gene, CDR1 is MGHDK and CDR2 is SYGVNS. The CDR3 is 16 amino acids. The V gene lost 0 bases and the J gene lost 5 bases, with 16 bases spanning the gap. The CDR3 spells CASSEYGTAPRYGYTF. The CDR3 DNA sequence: TGTGCCAGCAGTGAATATGGGACCGCTCCTAGATATGGCTACACCTTC.

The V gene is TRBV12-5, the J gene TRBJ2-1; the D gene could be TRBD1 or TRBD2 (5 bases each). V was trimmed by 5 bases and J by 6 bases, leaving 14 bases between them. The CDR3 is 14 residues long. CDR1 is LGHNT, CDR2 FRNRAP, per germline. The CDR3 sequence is CASGAPGTTNEQFF. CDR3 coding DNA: TGTGCTAGTGGTGCTCCCGGGACGACCAATGAGCAGTTCTTC.

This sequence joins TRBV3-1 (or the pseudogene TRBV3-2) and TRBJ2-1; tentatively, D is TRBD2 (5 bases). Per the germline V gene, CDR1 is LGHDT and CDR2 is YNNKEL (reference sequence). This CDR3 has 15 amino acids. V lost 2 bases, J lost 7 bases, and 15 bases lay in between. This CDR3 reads CASSQPGIPRNEQFF. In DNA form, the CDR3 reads TGTGCCAGCAGCCAACCCGGGATCCCGAGGAATGAGCAGTTCTTC.

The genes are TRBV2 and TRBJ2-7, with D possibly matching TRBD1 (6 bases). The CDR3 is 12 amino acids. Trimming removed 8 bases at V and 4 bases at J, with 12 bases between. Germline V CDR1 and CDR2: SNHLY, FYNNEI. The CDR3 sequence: CASGNTGYEQYF. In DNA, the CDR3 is TGTGCCAGCGGGAATACAGGGTACGAGCAGTACTTC.

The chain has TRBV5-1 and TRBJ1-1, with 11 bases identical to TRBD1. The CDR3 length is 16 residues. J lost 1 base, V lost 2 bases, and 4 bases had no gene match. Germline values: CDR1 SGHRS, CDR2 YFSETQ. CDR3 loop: CASSFIGQGANTEAFF. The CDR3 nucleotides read TGCGCCAGCAGCTTTATAGGACAGGGGGCGAACACTGAAGCTTTCTTT.

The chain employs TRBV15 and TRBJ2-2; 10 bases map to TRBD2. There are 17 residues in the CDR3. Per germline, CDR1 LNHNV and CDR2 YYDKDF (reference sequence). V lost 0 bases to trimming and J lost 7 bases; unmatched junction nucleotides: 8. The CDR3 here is CATSRDLLAGENGELFF. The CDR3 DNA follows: TGTGCCACCAGCAGAGATTTGCTAGCGGGAGAAAACGGGGAGCTGTTTTTT. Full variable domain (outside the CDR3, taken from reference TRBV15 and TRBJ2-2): DAMVIQNPRYQVTQFGKPVTLSCSQTLNHNVMYWYQQKSSQAPKLLFHYYDKDFNNEADTPDNFQSRRPNTSFCFLDIRSPGLGDTAMYLCATSRDLLAGENGELFFGEGSRLTVL.

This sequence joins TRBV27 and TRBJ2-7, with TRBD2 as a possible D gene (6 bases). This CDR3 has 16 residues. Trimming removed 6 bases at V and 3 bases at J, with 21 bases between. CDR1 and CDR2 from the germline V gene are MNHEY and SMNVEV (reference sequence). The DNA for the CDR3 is TGTGCCAGCAGCTCCCTCCGGAGGGACGGAGGCTACGAGCAGTACTTC. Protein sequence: CASSSLRRDGGYEQYF.

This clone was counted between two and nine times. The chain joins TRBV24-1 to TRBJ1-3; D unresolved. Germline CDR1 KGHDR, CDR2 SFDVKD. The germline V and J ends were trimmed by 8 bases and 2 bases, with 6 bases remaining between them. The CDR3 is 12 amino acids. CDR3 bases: TGTGCCACCAAGAGTACTGGAAACACCATATATTTT. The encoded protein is CATKSTGNTIYF.

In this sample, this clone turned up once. In DNA form, the CDR3 reads TGTGCCAGCAGCTTCTTACTTTCCCCCAATCAGCCCCAGCATTTT. Translation gives CASSFLLSPNQPQHF. V and J are TRBV7-2 and TRBJ1-5; no clear D gene. CDR3 length: 15 amino acids. Trimming took off 3 bases at V and 3 bases at J, with 12 bases between the two ends. Germline assignment: CDR1 SGHTA and CDR2 FQGNSA.

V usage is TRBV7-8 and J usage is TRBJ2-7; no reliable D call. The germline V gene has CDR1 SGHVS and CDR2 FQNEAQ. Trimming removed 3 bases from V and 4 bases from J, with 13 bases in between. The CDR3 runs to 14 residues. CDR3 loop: CASSLERTDYEQYF. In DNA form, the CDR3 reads TGTGCCAGCAGCTTGGAGCGAACAGATTACGAGCAGTACTTC. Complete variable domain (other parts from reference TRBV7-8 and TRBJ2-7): GAGVSQSPRYKVAKRGQDVALRCDPISGHVSLFWYQQALGQGPEFLTYFQNEAQLDKSGLPSDRFFAERPEGSVSTLKIQRTQQEDSAVYLCASSLERTDYEQYFGPGTRLTVT.

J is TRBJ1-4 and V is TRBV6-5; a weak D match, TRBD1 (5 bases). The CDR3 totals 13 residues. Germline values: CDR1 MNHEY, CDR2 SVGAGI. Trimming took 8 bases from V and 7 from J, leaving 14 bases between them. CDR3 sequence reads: CASSGAAGEKLFF. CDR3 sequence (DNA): TGTGCCAGCTCCGGGGCGGCTGGTGAAAAACTGTTTTTT.

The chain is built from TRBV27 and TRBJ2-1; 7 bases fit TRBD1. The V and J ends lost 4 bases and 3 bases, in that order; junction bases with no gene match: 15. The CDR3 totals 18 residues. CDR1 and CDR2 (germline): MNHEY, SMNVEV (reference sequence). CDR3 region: CASSYYRISGGRYNEQFF. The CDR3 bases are TGTGCCAGCAGTTACTACCGTATTTCAGGGGGTCGCTACAATGAGCAGTTCTTC.

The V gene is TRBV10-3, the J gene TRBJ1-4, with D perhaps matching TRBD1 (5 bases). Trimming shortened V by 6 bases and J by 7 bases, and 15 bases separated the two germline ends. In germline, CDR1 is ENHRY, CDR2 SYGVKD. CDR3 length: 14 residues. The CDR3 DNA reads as TGTGCCATCAGGCCGGGGCCGCCGCCTGAAAAACTGTTTTTT. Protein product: CAIRPGPPPEKLFF.

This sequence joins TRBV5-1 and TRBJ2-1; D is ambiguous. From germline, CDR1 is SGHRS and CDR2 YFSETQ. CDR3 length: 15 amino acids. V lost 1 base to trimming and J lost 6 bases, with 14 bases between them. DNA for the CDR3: TGCGCCAGCAGCTTGTCGGTCGCCCTGCCCAATGAGCAGTTCTTC. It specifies CASSLSVALPNEQFF.